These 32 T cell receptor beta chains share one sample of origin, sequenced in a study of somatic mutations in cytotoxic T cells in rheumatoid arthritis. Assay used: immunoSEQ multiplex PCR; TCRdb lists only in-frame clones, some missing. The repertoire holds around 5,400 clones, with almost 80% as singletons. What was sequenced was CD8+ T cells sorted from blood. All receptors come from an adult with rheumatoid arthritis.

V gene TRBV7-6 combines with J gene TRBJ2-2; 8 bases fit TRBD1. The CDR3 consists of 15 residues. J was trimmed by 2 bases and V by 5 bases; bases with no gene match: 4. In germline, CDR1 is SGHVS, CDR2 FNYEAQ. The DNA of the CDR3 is TGTGCCAGCAGCAGAGGACAGGGCAACACCGGGGAGCTGTTTTTT. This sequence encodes CASSRGQGNTGELFF. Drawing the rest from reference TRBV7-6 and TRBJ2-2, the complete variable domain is GAGVSQSPRYKVTKRGQDVALRCDPISGHVSLYWYRQALGQGPEFLTYFNYEAQQDKSGLPNDRFSAERPEGSISTLTIQRTEQRDSAMYRCASSRGQGNTGELFFGEGSRLTVL.

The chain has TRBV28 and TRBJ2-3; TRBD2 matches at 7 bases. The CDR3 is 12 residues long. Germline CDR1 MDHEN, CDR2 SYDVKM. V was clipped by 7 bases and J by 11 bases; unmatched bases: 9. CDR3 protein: CASTSLRGKQYF. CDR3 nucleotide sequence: TGTGCCAGCACCTCCCTGCGGGGGAAGCAGTATTTT.

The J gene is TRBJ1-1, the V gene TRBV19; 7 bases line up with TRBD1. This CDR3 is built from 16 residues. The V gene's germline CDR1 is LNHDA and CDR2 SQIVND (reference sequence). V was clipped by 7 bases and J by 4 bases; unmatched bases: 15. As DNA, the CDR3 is TGTGCCAGTACCGCCGGCAGGGGGTCTTCGGCCACTGAAGCTTTCTTT. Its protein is CASTAGRGSSATEAFF.

The CDR3 region is CASSLEDNEQFF. CDR3 nucleotide sequence: TGTGCCAGCAGCTTGGAGGACAATGAGCAGTTCTTC. The chain is built from TRBV5-4 and TRBJ2-1; D unresolved. The CDR3 extends over 12 amino acids. In germline, CDR1 is SGHNT, CDR2 YYREEE (reference sequence). Trimming cost V 0 bases and J 5 bases, with 3 bases left between them.

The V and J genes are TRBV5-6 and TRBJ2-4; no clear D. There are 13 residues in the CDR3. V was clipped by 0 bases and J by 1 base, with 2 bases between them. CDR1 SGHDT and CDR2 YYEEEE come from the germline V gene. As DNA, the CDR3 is TGTGCCAGCAGCTTGGTGGCCAAAAACATTCAGTACTTC. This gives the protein CASSLVAKNIQYF.

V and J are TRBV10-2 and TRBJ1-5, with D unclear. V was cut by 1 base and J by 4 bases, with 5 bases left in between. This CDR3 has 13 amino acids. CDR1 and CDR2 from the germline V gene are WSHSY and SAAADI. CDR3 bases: TGCGCCAGCAGTGAGTTGGGAAATCAGCCCCAGCATTTT. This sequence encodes CASSELGNQPQHF.

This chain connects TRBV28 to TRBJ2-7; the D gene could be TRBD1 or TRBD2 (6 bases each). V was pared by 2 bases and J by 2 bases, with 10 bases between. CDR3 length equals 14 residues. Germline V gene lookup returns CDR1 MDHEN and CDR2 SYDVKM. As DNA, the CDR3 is TGTGCCAGCAGTTTAAGGGGGGCTGCCTACGAGCAGTACTTC. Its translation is CASSLRGAAYEQYF.

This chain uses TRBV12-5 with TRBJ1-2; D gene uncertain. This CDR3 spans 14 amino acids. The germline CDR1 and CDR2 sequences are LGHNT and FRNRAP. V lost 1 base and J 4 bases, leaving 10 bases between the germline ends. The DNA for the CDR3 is TGTGCTAGTGGTTTGGGCTCCCTATCCTATGGCTACACCTTC. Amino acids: CASGLGSLSYGYTF.

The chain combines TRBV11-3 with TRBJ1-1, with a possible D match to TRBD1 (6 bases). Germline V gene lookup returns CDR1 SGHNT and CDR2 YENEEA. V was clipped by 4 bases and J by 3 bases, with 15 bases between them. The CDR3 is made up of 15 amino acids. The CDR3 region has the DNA TGTGCCAGCAGCTCGCCCGAACAGGGTCACACTGAAGCTTTCTTT. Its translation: CASSSPEQGHTEAFF.

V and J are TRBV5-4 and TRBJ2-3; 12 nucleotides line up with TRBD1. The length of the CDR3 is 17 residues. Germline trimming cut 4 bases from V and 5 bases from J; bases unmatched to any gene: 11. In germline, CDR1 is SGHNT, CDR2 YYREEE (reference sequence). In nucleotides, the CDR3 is TGTGCCAGCAGCCCTGGGGGACAGGGGGCATTGGGAGATACGCAGTATTTT. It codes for CASSPGGQGALGDTQYF.

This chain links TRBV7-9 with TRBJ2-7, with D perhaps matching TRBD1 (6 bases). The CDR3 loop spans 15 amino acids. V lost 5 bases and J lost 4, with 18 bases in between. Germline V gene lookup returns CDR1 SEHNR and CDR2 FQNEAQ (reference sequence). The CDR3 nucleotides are TGTGCCAGCAGCGCAGCACAGGGCTCCCGGTACGAGCAGTACTTC. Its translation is CASSAAQGSRYEQYF.

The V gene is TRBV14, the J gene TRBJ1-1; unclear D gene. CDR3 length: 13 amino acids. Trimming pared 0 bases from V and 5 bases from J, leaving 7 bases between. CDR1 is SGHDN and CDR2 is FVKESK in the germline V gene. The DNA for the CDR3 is TGTGCCAGCAGCCAAGATAAAGGAACTGAAGCTTTCTTT. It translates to CASSQDKGTEAFF.

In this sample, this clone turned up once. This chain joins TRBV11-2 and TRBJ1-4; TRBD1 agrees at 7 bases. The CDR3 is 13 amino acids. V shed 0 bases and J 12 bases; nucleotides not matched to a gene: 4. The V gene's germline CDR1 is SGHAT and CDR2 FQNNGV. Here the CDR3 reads CASSLDSGTELFF. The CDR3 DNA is TGTGCCAGCAGCTTAGATAGCGGGACAGAACTGTTTTTT.

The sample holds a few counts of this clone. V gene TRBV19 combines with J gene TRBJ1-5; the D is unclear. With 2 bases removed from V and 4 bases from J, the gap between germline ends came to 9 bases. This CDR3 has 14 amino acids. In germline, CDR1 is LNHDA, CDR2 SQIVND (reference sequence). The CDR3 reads CASSITEQNQPQHF. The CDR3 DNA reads TGTGCCAGTAGTATAACCGAGCAAAATCAGCCCCAGCATTTT.

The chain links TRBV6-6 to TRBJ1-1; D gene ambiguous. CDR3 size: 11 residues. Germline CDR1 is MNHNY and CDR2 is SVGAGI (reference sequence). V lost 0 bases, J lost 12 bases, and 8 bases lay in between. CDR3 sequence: CASSYSGSPFF. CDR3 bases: TGTGCCAGCAGTTACTCAGGGAGCCCTTTCTTT.

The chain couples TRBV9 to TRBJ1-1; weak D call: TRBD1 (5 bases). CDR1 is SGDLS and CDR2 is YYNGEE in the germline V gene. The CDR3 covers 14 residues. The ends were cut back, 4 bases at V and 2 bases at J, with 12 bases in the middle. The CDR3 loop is CASSPGTANTEAFF. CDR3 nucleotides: TGTGCCAGCAGCCCCGGGACGGCTAACACTGAAGCTTTCTTT.

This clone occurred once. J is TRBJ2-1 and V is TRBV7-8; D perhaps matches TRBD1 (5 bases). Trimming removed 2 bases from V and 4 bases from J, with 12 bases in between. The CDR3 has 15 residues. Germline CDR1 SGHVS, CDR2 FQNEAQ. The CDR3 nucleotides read TGTGCCAGCAGCTTACTTTATGGGGCATACAATGAGCAGTTCTTC. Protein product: CASSLLYGAYNEQFF.

The CDR3 DNA reads TGTGCCAGCAGTGTCACTAGCGGGGGGTACCTCCAAGAGACCCAGTACTTC. It encodes CASSVTSGGYLQETQYF. This rearrangement joins TRBV6-1 to TRBJ2-5, with 12 bases that match TRBD2. CDR3 length: 17 amino acids. CDR1 is MNHNS, CDR2 SASEGT, per germline. V was pared by 4 bases and J by 1 base, with 7 bases of the junction left unmatched.

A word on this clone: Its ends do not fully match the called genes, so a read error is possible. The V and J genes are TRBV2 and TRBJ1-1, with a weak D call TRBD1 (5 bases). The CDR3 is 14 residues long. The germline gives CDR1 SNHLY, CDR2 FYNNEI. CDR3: CASSGQGANAEAFF. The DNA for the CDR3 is TGTGCCAGCAGTGGCCAGGGCGCGAACGCTGAAGCTTTCTTT.

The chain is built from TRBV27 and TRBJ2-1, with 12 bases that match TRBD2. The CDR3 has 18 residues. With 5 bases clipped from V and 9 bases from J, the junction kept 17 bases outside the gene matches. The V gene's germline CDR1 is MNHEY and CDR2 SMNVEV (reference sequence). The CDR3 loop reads CASSTPGLAGRRVGEQFF. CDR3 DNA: TGTGCCAGCAGTACTCCCGGACTAGCGGGACGGCGGGTCGGTGAGCAGTTCTTC.

This CDR3 is CASSFIARDEQFF. For the CDR3, the DNA is TGTGCCAGCAGCTTTATAGCTAGGGATGAGCAGTTCTTC. V usage is TRBV5-4 and J usage is TRBJ2-1; D gene uncertain. V dropped 2 bases and J dropped 8 bases, with 11 bases sitting between them. In germline, CDR1 is SGHNT, CDR2 YYREEE (reference sequence). There are 13 residues in the CDR3.

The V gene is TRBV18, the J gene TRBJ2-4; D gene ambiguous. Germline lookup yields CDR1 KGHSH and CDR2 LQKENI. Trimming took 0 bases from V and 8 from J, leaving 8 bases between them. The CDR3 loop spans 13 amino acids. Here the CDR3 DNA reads TGTGCCAGCTCACCACCCGGATTTGACATTCAGTACTTC. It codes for CASSPPGFDIQYF.

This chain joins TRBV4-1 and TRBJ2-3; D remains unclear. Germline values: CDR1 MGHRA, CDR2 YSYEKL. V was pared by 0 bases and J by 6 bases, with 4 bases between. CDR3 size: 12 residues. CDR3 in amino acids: CASSQDRDTQYF. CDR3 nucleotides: TGCGCCAGCAGCCAAGATCGGGATACGCAGTATTTT.

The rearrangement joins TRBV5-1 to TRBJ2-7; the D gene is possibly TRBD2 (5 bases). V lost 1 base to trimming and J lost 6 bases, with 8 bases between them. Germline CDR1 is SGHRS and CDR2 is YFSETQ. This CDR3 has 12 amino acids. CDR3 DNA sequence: TGCGCCAGCAGCTTGACGGGAAGCGAGCAGTACTTC. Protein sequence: CASSLTGSEQYF.

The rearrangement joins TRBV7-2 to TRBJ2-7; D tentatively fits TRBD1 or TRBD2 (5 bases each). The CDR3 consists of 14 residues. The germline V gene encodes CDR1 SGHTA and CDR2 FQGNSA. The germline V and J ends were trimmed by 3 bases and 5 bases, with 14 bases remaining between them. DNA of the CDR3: TGTGCCAGCAGCTTTGGTGGGACCCCCGACGAGCAGTACTTC. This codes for CASSFGGTPDEQYF.

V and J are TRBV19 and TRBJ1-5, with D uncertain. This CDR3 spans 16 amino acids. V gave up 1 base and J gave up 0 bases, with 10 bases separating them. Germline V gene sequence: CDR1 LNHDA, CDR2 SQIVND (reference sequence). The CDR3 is CASSIGRAYSNQPQHF. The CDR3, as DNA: TGTGCCAGTAGTATAGGAAGGGCCTATAGCAATCAGCCCCAGCATTTT.

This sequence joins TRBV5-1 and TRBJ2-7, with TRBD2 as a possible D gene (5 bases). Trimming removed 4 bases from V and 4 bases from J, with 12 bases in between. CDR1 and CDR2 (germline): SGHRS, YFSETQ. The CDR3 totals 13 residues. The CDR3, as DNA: TGCGCCAGCAGCCTCGGACCGGGGTACGAGCAGTACTTC. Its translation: CASSLGPGYEQYF.

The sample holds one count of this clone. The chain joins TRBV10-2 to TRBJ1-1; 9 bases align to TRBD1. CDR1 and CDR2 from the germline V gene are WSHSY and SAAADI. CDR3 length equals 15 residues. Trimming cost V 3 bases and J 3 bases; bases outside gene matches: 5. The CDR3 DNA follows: TGCGCCAGCAGTGAACCCCGGACAGGGGACACTGAAGCTTTCTTT. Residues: CASSEPRTGDTEAFF.

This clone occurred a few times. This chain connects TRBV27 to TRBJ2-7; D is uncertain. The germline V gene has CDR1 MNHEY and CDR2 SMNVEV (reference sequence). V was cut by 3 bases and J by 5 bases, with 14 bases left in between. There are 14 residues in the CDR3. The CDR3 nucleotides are TGTGCCAGCAGTTTCGGCAGGTTTATCGACGAGCAGTACTTC. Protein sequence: CASSFGRFIDEQYF.

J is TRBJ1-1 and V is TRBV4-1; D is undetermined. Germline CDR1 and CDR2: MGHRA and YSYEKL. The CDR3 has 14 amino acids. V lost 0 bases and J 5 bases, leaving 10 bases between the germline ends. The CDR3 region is CASSQEDLGTEAFF. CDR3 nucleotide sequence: TGCGCCAGCAGCCAAGAGGATTTGGGGACTGAAGCTTTCTTT.

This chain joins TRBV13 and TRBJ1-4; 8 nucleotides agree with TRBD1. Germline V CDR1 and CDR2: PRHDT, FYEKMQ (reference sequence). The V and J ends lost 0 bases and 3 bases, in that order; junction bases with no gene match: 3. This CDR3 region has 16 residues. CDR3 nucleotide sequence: TGTGCCAGCAGCTTAGGTCAGGGGGCTCCTAATGAAAAACTGTTTTTT. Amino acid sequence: CASSLGQGAPNEKLFF. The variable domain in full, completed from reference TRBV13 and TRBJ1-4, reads AAGVIQSPRHLIKEKRETATLKCYPIPRHDTVYWYQQGPGQDPQFLISFYEKMQSDKGSIPDRFSAQQFSDYHSELNMSSLELGDSALYFCASSLGQGAPNEKLFFGSGTQLSVL.

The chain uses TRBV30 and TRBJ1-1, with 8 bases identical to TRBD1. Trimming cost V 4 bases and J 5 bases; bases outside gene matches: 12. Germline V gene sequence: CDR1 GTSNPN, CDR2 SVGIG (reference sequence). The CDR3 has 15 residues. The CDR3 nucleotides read TGTGCCTGGATAGGGCAGGGGGCGCCGGGGACTGAAGCTTTCTTT. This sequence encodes CAWIGQGAPGTEAFF.